This TCR beta chain comes out of a study of technical replicates of blood from several donors. In this sample, this clone turned up once. Generated by immunoSEQ multiplex PCR, the TCRdb table keeps only in-frame clones and is missing some. This table holds more than 65,000 clones, around nine tenths found once. CDR3 length equals 14 residues. Germline V gene sequence: CDR1 ENHRY, CDR2 SYGVKD. Germline trimming cut 6 bases from V and 4 bases from J; bases unmatched to any gene: 7. This rearrangement joins TRBV10-3 to TRBJ2-5; 8 positions match TRBD1. Material for sequencing was T cells isolated from PBMCs. This sequence originates from a human donor in good health. The CDR3 here is CAISGGTGGETQYF. CDR3 sequence (DNA): TGTGCCATCAGCGGAGGCACAGGGGGAGAGACCCAGTACTTC.